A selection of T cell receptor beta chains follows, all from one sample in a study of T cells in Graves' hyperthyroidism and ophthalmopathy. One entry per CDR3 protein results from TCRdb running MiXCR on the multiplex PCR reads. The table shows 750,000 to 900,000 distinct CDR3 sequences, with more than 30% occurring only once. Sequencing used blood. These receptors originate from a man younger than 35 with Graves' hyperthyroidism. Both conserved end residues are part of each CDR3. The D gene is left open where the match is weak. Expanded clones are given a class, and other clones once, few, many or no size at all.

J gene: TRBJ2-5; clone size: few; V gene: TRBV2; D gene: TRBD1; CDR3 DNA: TGTGCCAGCAAAGGGGGCCTAGAGACCCAGTACTTC; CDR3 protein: CASKGGLETQYF
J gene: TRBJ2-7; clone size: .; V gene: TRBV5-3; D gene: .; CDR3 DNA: TGTGCCAGAAGCTTTTCCCCTTCCTACGAGCAGTACTTC; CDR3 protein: CARSFSPSYEQYF
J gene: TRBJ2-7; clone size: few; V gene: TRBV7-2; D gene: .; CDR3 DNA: TGTGCCAGCAGCTTTTTCATTGGGCAGGGGAGCGACGAGCAGTACTTC; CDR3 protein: CASSFFIGQGSDEQYF
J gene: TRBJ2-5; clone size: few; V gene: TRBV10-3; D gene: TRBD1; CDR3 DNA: TGTGCCATCAGTGAGTCGAACAGGGGAGAGACCCAGTACTTC; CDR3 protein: CAISESNRGETQYF
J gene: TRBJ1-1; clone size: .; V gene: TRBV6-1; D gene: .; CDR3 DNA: TGTGCCAGTCTTTTACCCGGGCTAGGCGGCACTGAAGCTTTCTTT; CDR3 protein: CASLLPGLGGTEAFF
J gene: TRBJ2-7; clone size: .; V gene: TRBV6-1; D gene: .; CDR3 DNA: TGTGCCAGCAGTGGTCGGATCGGGGAGCTGTACTTC; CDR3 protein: CASSGRIGELYF
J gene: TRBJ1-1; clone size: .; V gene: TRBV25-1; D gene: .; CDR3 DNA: TGTGCCAGCGGGGCCGCTACTGAAGCTTTCTTT; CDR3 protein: CASGAATEAFF
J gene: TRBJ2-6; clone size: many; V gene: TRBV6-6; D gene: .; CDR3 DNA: TGTGCCAGCAGTCCCTTGGAGGCAGCTGGGGCCAACGTCCTGACTTTC; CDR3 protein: CASSPLEAAGANVLTF
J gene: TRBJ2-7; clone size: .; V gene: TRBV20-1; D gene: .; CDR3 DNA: TGCAGTGCTACAAACCTGGGGATCCACGAGCAGTACTTC; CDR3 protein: CSATNLGIHEQYF
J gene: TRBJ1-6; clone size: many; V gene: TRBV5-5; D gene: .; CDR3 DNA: TGTGCCAGCAGCTTGGACAGGGTTAGAAATTCACCCCTCCACTTT; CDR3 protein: CASSLDRVRNSPLHF
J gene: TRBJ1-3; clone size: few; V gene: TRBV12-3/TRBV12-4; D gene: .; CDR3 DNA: TGTGCCAGCATCGGGGCGAAGGTTTCCTCTGGAAACACCATATATTTT; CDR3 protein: CASIGAKVSSGNTIYF
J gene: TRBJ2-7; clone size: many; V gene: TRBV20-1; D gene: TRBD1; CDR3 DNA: TGCAGTGTTACCGGGACAGGGAGATACGAGCAGTACTTC; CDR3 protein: CSVTGTGRYEQYF
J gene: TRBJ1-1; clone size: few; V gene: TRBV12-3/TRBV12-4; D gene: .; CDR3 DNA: TGTGCCAGCAGGACAACTGGGGGGGAGCCTGAAGCTTTCTTT; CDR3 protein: CASRTTGGEPEAFF
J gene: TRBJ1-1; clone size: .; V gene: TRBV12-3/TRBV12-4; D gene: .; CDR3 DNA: TGTGCCAGCAGTTTAGCCGGAGTGCTCGGGACTGAAGCTTTCTTT; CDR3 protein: CASSLAGVLGTEAFF
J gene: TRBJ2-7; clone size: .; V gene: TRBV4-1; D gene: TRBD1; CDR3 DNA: TGCGCCAGCAGCCAAACCGGGACAGTAAACGAGCAGTACTTC; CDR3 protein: CASSQTGTVNEQYF
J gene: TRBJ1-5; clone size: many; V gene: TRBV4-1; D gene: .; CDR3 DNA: TGTGCCAGCAGCCAAGGACAGTATAGCAATCAGCCCCAGCATTTT; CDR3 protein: CASSQGQYSNQPQHF
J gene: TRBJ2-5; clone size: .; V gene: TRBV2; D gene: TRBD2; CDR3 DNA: TGTGCCAGCAGTGAACAGGGACTAGTCTCTGAGACCCAGTACTTC; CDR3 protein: CASSEQGLVSETQYF
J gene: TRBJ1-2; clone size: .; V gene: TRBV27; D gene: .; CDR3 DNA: TGTGCCAGCAGTTCCACACGGGGACGCTATGGCTACACCTTC; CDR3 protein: CASSSTRGRYGYTF
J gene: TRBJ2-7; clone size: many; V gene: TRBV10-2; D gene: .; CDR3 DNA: TGCGCCAGCAGTGAGTCTAGCAGGGGTTCCTACGAGCAGTACTTC; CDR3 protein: CASSESSRGSYEQYF
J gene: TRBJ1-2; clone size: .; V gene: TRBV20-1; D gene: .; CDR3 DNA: TGCAGTGCTAGAGATAGGCAGGGATTGCACTATGGCTACACCTTC; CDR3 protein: CSARDRQGLHYGYTF
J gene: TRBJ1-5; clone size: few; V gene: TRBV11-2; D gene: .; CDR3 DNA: TGTGCCAGCAGCCAGACAGAGAATCAGCCCCAGCATTTT; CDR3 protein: CASSQTENQPQHF
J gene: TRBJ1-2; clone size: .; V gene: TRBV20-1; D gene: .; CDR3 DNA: TGCAGTGCTAGGGGACACTACGACGACTATGGCTACACCTTC; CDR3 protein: CSARGHYDDYGYTF
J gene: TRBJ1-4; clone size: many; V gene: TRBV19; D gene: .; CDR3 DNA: TGTGCCAGTACAAGGGGGTTCGTTCGGAATGAAAAACTGTTTTTT; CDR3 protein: CASTRGFVRNEKLFF
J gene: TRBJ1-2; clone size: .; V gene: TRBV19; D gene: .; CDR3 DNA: TGTGCCAGTAGGGGCATTAATAATGGCTACACCTTC; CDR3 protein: CASRGINNGYTF
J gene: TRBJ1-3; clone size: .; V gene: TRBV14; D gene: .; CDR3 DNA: TGTGCCAGCAGCCAAGTTTCTGTCGGAAACACCATATATTTT; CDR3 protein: CASSQVSVGNTIYF
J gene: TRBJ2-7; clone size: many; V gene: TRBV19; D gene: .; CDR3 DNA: TGTGCCAGTAACCCCCGGAGGGGTACCTACGAGCAGTACTTC; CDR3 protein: CASNPRRGTYEQYF